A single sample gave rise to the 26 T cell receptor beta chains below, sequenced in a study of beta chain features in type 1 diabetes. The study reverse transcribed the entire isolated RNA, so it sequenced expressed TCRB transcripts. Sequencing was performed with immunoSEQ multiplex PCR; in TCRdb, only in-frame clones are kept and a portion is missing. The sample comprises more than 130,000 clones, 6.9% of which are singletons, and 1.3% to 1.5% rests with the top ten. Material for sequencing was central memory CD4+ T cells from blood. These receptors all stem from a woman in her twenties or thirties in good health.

The CDR3 loop is CASSLLGLGEGEQYF. The CDR3 DNA follows: TGCGCCAGCAGCTTGCTAGGATTGGGTGAGGGAGAGCAGTACTTC. V usage is TRBV5-1 and J usage is TRBJ2-7, with D maybe TRBD2 (5 bases). V shed 1 base and J shed 7 bases, with 18 bases lying between them. The CDR3 extends over 15 amino acids. The germline gives CDR1 SGHRS, CDR2 YFSETQ.

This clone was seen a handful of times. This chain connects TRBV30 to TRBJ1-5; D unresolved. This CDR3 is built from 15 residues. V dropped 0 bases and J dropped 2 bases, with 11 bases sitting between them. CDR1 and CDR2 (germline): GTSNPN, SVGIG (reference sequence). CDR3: CAWSVYGSGNQPQHF. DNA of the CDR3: TGTGCCTGGAGTGTCTACGGGTCGGGCAATCAGCCCCAGCATTTT.

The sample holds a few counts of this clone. CDR3 amino acids: CASSLVLRGEETQYF. Written as DNA, the CDR3 is TGTGCCAGCAGCTTAGTTCTGCGGGGGGAAGAGACCCAGTACTTC. The V gene is TRBV7-2, the J gene TRBJ2-5, with TRBD2 identical over 8 bases. Looked up from germline, CDR1 is SGHTA and CDR2 is FQGNSA. This CDR3 is built from 15 residues. Trimming at V came to 1 base and at J to 3 bases, leaving 4 bases not matched to a gene. Combining the CDR3 with reference TRBV7-2 and TRBJ2-5 gives the whole variable domain GAGVSQSPSNKVTEKGKDVELRCDPISGHTALYWYRQSLGQGLEFLIYFQGNSAPDKSGLPSDRFSAERTGGSVSTLTIQRTQQEDSAVYLCASSLVLRGEETQYFGPGTRLLVL.

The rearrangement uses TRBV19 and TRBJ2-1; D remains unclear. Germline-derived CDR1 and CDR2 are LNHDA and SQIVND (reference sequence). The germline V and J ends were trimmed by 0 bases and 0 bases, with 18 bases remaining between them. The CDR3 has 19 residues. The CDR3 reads CASSIDGRGRRSSYNEQFF. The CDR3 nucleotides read TGTGCCAGTAGTATAGACGGTCGAGGTCGAAGATCCTCCTACAATGAGCAGTTCTTC.

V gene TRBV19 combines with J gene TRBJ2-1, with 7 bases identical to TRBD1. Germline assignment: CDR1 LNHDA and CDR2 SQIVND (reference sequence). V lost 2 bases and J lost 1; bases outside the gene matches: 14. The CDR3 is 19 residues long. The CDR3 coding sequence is TGTGCCAGTAGTATAAGGGGGCCCGACAGGGCCCTTTCCTACAATGAGCAGTTCTTC. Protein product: CASSIRGPDRALSYNEQFF.

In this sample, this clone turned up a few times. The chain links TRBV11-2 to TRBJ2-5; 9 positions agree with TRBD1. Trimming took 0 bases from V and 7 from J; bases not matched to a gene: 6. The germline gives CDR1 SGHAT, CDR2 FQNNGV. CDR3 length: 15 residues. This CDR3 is CASSLERDREGTQYF. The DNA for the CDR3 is TGTGCCAGCAGCTTAGAGAGGGACAGGGAAGGGACCCAGTACTTC.

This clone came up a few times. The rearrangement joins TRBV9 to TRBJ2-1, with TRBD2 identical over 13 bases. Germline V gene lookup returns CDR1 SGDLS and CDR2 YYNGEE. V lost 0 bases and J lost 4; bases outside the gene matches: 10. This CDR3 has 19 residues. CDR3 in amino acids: CASSVVGTTSGRKYNEQFF. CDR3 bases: TGTGCCAGCAGCGTAGTAGGGACGACTAGCGGGAGGAAATACAATGAGCAGTTCTTC.

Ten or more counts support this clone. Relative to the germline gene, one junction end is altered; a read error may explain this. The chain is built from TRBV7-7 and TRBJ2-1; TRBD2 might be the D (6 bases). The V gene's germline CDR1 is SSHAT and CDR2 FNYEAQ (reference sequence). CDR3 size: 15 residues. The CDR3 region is CASSFSPGEANEQFF. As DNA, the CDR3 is TGTGCTAGCAGCTTTTCCCCGGGAGAGGCGAATGAGCAGTTCTTC.

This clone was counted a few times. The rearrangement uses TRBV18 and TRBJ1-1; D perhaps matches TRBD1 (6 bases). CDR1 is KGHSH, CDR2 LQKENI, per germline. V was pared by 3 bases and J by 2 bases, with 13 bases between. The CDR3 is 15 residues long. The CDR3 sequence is CASSPQGGENTEAFF. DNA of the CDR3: TGTGCCAGCTCACCTCAAGGGGGAGAAAACACTGAAGCTTTCTTT. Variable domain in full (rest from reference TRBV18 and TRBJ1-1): NAGVMQNPRHLVRRRGQEARLRCSPMKGHSHVYWYRQLPEEGLKFMVYLQKENIIDESGMPKERFSAEFPKEGPSILRIQQVVRGDSAAYFCASSPQGGENTEAFFGQGTRLTVV.

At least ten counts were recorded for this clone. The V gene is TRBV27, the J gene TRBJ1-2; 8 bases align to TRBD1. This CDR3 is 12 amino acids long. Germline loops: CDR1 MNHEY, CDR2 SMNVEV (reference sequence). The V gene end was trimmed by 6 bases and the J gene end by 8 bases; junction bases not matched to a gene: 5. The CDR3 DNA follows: TGTGCCAGCAGGGACAGGGTGAGGGGCTACACCTTC. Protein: CASRDRVRGYTF.

This CDR3 reads CSVGARLAGGEQYF. The CDR3 DNA reads TGCAGCGTTGGCGCCCGACTAGCGGGCGGCGAGCAGTACTTC. This chain uses TRBV29-1 with TRBJ2-7, with 10 positions matching TRBD2. Germline CDR1 reads SQVTM; CDR2 reads ANQGSEA. Trimming at V came to 4 bases and at J to 6 bases, leaving 9 bases not matched to a gene. CDR3 length equals 14 residues.

This CDR3 reads CASSHPTGGETQYF. In DNA, the CDR3 is TGCGCCAGCAGTCACCCCACGGGGGGCGAGACCCAGTACTTC. The V and J genes are TRBV23-1 and TRBJ2-5; the D gene is possibly TRBD2 (7 bases). TRBV23-1 counts as an open reading frame of uncertain function. The CDR3 is 14 residues long. V dropped 3 bases and J dropped 5 bases, with 13 bases sitting between them.

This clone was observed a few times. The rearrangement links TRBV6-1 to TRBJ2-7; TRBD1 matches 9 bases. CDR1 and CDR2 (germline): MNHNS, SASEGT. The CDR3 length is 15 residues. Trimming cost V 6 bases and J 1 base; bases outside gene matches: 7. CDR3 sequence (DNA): TGTGCCAGCAGGGCGGGGACAGGGAATTCCTACGAGCAGTACTTC. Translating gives CASRAGTGNSYEQYF.

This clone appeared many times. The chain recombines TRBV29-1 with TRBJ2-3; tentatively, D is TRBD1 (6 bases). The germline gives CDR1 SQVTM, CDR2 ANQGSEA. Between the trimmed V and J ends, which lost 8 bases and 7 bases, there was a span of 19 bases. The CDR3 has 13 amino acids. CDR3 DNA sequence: TGCAGCCTGGGGGCAGGGCGTAGGAATACGCAGTATTTT. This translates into CSLGAGRRNTQYF.

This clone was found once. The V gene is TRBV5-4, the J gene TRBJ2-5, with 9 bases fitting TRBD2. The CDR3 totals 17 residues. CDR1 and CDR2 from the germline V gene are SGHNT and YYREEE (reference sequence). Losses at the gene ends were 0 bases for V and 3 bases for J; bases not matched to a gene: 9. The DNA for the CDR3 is TGTGCCAGCAGCTTGGAGGCTACGGGCGGGAGGGAAGAGACCCAGTACTTC. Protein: CASSLEATGGREETQYF.

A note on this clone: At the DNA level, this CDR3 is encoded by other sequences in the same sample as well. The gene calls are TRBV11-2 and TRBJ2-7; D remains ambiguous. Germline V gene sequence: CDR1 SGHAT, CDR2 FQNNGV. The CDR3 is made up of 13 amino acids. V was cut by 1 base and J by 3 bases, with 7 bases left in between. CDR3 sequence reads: CASSLGQFYEQYF. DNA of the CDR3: TGTGCCAGCAGCTTAGGCCAGTTCTACGAGCAGTACTTC. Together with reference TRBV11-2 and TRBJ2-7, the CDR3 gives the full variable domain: EAGVAQSPRYKIIEKRQSVAFWCNPISGHATLYWYQQILGQGPKLLIQFQNNGVVDDSQLPKDRFSAERLKGVDSTLKIQPAKLEDSAVYLCASSLGQFYEQYFGPGTRLTVT.

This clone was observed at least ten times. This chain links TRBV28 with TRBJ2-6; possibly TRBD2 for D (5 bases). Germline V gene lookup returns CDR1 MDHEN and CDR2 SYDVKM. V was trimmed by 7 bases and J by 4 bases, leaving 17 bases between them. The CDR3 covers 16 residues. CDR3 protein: CASKYAPKRGANVLTF. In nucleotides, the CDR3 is TGTGCCAGCAAGTACGCCCCGAAGCGGGGGGCCAACGTCCTGACTTTC.

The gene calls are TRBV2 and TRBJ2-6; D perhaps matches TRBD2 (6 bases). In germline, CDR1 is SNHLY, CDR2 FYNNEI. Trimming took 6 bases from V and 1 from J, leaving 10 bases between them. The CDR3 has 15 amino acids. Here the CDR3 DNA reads TGTGCCAGCAGGTCGGAGGGTTCTGGGGCCAACGTCCTGACTTTC. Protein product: CASRSEGSGANVLTF.

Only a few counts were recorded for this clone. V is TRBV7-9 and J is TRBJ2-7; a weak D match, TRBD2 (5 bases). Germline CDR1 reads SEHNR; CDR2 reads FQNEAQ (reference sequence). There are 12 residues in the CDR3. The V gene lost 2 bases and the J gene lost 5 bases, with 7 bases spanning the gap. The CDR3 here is CASSLSGNEQYF. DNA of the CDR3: TGTGCCAGCAGCTTATCGGGAAACGAGCAGTACTTC.

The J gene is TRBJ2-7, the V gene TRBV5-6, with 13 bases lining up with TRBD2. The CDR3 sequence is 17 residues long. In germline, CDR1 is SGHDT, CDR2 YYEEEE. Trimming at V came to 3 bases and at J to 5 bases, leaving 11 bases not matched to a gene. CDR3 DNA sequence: TGTGCCAGCAGCTCCGGACTAGCGGGAGTGTTAAGGAACGAGCAGTACTTC. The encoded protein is CASSSGLAGVLRNEQYF.

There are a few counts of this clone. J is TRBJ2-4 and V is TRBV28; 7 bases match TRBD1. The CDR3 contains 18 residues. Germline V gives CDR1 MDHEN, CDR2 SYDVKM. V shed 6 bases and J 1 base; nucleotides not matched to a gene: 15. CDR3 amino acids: CASRHLGQAGEAKNIQYF. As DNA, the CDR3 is TGTGCCAGCAGACACCTAGGACAGGCCGGGGAGGCCAAAAACATTCAGTACTTC.

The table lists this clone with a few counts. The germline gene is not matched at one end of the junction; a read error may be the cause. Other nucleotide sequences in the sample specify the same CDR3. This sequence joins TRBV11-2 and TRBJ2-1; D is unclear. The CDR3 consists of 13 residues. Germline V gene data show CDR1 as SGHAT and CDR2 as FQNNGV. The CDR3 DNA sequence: TGCGCCAGCAGCCCCGTCGGGTACAATGAGCAGTTCTTC. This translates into CASSPVGYNEQFF.

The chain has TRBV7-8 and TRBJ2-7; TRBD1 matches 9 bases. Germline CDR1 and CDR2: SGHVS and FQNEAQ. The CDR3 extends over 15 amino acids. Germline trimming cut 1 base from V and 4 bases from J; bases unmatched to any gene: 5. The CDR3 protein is CASSLGGTGNYEQYF. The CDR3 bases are TGTGCCAGCAGCTTAGGAGGGACAGGGAATTACGAGCAGTACTTC.

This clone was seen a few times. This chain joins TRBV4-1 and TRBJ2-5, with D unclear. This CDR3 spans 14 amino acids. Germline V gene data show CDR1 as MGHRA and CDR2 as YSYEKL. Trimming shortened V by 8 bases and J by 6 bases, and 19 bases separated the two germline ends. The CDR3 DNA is TGCGCCAGCGGCCGAGTAGCTCTGGAGAAGACCCAGTACTTC. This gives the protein CASGRVALEKTQYF.

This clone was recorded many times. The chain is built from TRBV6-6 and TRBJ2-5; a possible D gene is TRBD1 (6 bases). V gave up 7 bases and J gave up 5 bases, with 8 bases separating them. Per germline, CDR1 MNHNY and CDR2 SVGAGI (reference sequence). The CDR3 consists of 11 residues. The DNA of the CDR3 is TGTGCCAGCACCAGGGGCGAGACCCAGTACTTC. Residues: CASTRGETQYF.

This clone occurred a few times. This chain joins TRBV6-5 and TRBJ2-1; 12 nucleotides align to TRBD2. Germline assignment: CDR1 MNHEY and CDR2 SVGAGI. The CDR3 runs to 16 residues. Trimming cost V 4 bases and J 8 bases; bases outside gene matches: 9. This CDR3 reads CASSSPGLAGGYEQFF. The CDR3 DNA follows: TGTGCCAGCAGTTCCCCGGGACTAGCGGGTGGGTATGAGCAGTTCTTC.